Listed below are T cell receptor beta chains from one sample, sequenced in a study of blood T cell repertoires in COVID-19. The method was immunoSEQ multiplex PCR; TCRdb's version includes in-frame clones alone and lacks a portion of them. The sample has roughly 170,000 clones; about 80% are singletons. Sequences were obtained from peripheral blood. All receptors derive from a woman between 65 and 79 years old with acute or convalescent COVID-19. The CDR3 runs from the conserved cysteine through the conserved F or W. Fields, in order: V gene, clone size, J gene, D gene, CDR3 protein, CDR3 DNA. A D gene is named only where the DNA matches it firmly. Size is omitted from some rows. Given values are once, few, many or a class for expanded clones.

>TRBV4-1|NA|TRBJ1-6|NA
CASSPGGDRAYNSPLHF
TGCGCCAGCAGCCCTGGGGGGGACCGAGCGTATAATTCACCCCTCCACTTT
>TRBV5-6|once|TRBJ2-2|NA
CASSHVPGTRLMELFF
TGTGCCAGCAGCCACGTCCCCGGGACAAGACTCATGGAGCTGTTTTTT
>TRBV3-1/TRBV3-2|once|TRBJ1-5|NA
CASSQDLINQPQHF
TGTGCCAGCAGCCAAGATCTTATCAATCAGCCCCAGCATTTT
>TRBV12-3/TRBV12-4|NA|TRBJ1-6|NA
CASSLTGNSPLHF
TGTGCCAGCAGTTTGACCGGGAATTCACCCCTCCACTTT
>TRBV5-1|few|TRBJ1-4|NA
CASSSVNEKLFF
TGCGCCAGCAGCTCCGTCAATGAAAAACTGTTTTTT
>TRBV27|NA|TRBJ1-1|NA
CASTVTWGHLSNTEAFF
TGTGCCAGCACCGTTACTTGGGGACACCTATCGAACACTGAAGCTTTCTTT
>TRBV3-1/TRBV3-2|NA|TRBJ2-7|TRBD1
CASSRDRAVSYEQYF
TGTGCCAGCAGTCGGGACAGGGCCGTCTCCTACGAGCAGTACTTC
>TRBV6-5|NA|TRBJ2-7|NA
CASRPQGSLQQYF
TGTGCCAGCAGACCCCAGGGTTCGCTACAGCAGTACTTC
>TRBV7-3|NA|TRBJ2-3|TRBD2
CASSSKTSGGPDTQYF
TGTGCCAGCAGCTCAAAGACTAGCGGGGGACCAGATACGCAGTATTTT
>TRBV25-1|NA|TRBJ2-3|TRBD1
CASSGDGTGVGDTQYF
TGTGCCAGCAGTGGGGACGGGACAGGGGTGGGAGATACGCAGTATTTT
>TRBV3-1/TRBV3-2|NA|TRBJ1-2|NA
CASSQESVAAGGYTF
TGTGCCAGCAGCCAAGAATCAGTGGCGGCGGGTGGCTACACCTTC
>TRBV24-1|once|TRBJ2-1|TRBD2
CATSDPGTSGSEQFF
TGTGCCACCAGTGATCCCGGGACTAGCGGGAGTGAGCAGTTCTTC
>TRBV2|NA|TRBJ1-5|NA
CASSEEAASNQPQHF
TGTGCCAGCAGTGAAGAGGCGGCTAGCAATCAGCCCCAGCATTTT
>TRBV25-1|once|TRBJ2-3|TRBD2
CASSDTLAGSTDTQYF
TGTGCCAGCAGTGATACTCTAGCGGGGAGCACAGATACGCAGTATTTT
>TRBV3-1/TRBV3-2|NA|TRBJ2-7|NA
CASTGGGRGYEQYF
TGTGCCAGCACTGGGGGCGGGAGAGGCTACGAGCAGTACTTC
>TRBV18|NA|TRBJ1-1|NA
CASSPPGGAITEAFF
TGTGCCAGCTCACCACCTGGGGGCGCTATCACTGAAGCTTTCTTT
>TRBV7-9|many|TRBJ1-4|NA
CASSLGWGDEKLFF
TGTGCCAGCAGCTTAGGTTGGGGAGATGAAAAACTGTTTTTT
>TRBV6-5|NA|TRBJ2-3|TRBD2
CASRRTSGSTDTQYF
TGTGCCAGCAGACGGACTAGCGGGAGCACAGATACGCAGTATTTT
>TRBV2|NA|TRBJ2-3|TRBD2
CASRTTSGNWDTQYF
TGTGCCAGCAGGACGACTAGCGGGAACTGGGATACGCAGTATTTT
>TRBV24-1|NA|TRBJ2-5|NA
CATSDVSAERNQETQYF
TGTGCCACCAGTGATGTATCCGCCGAGCGGAACCAAGAGACCCAGTACTTC
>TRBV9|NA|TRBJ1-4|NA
CASSVATGTNEKLFF
TGTGCCAGCAGCGTAGCTACGGGGACTAATGAAAAACTGTTTTTT
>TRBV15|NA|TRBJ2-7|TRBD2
CATSIHNRAGAARYEQYF
TGTGCCACCAGCATCCATAATAGGGCGGGAGCCGCCCGGTACGAGCAGTACTTC
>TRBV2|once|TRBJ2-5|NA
CASSPRESQYF
TGTGCCAGCAGCCCCCGGGAGAGCCAGTACTTC
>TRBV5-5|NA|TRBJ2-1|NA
CASSPSTFSYNEQFF
TGTGCCAGCAGCCCTAGTACTTTCTCCTACAATGAGCAGTTCTTC
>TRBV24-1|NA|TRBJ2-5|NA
CATSVAGMETQYF
TGTGCCACCAGTGTTGCCGGGATGGAGACCCAGTACTTC
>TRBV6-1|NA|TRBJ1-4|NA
CASSDRGATNEKLFF
TGTGCCAGCAGTGACAGGGGCGCAACTAATGAAAAACTGTTTTTT
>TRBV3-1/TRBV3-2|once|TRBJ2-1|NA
CASSQASAGGANEQFF
TGTGCCAGCAGCCAAGCTAGTGCTGGTGGGGCCAATGAGCAGTTCTTC
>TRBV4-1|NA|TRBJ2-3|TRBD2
CASSQNGLAGGVVDTQYF
TGCGCCAGCAGCCAGAATGGACTAGCGGGAGGGGTCGTAGATACGCAGTATTTT
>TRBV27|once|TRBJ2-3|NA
CASSLSQAKRTDTQYF
TGTGCCAGCAGTTTATCGCAGGCGAAAAGGACAGATACGCAGTATTTT
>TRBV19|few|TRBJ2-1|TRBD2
CASSGTNSYNEQFF
TGTGCCAGTAGCGGGACTAACTCCTACAATGAGCAGTTCTTC
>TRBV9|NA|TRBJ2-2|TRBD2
CASSLSGSGNGELFF
TGTGCCAGCAGTCTTAGCGGGAGTGGGAACGGGGAGCTGTTTTTT
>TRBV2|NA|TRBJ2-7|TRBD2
CASSFQRETNRHEQYF
TGTGCCAGCAGTTTTCAGCGGGAGACCAATAGGCACGAGCAGTACTTC
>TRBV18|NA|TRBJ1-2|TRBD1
CASSPPSNRGHGYTF
TGTGCCAGCTCACCACCTTCAAACAGGGGTCATGGCTACACCTTC
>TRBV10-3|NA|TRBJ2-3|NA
CAISSGKFTDTQYF
TGTGCCATCAGCTCCGGGAAATTCACAGATACGCAGTATTTT
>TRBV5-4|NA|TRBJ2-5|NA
CAGEFWAQETQYF
TGTGCCGGCGAATTTTGGGCCCAAGAGACCCAGTACTTC
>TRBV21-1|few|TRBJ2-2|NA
CASGPKPNTGELFF
TGTGCCAGCGGGCCCAAGCCGAACACCGGGGAGCTGTTTTTT
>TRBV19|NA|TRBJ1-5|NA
CASSLPGQAQPQHF
TGTGCCAGTAGTCTCCCAGGGCAGGCTCAGCCCCAGCATTTT
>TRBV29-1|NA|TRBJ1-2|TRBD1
CSVETGGRMNYGYTF
TGCAGCGTTGAGACAGGGGGCCGTATGAACTATGGCTACACCTTC
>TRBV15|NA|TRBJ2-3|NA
CATSHLYPDTQYF
TGTGCCACCAGCCATCTATACCCAGATACGCAGTATTTT
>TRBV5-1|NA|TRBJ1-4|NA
CASSSRGLGEKLFF
TGCGCCAGCAGCTCGCGGGGGTTGGGTGAAAAACTGTTTTTT
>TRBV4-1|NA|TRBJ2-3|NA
CASSPTGRTDTQYF
TGCGCCAGCAGCCCCACAGGTCGCACAGATACGCAGTATTTT
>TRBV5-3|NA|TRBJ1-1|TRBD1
CARSLATGRTEAFF
TGTGCCAGAAGCTTGGCGACAGGGCGGACTGAAGCTTTCTTT
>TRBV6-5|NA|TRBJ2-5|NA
CASRRLQNQETQYF
TGTGCCAGCAGGCGCCTCCAAAACCAAGAGACCCAGTACTTC
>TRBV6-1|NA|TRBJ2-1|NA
CASSDDRFYNEQFF
TGTGCCAGCAGTGATGACAGATTCTACAATGAGCAGTTCTTC
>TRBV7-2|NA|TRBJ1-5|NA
CASSRSWEDQPQHF
TGTGCCAGCAGCCGCAGCTGGGAGGATCAGCCCCAGCATTTT
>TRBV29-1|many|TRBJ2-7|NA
CSVTSDYLYEQYF
TGCAGCGTTACCTCGGACTACCTCTACGAGCAGTACTTC
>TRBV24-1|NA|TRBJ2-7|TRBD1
CATSDPDRGSSYEQYF
TGTGCCACCAGTGATCCGGACAGGGGCAGCTCCTACGAGCAGTACTTC
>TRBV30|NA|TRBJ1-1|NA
CAWSKKQGGTEAFF
TGTGCCTGGAGTAAAAAACAGGGTGGGACTGAAGCTTTCTTT
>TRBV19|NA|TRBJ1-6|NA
CASTSTGLHSPLHF
TGTGCCAGTACCTCTACAGGGCTCCATTCACCCCTCCACTTT
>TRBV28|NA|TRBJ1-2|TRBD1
CASSSSRTGNGYTF
TGTGCCAGCAGTTCTTCCCGGACAGGGAATGGCTACACCTTC
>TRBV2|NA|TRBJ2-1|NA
CASSAFSSGNEQFF
TGTGCCAGCAGTGCCTTCAGCTCCGGGAATGAGCAGTTCTTC
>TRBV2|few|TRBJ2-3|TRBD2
CASSSWTSGGTDTQYF
TGTGCCAGCAGTTCGTGGACTAGCGGGGGGACAGATACGCAGTATTTT
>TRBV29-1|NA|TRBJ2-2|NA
CSVESGAGTGELFF
TGCAGCGTTGAGTCGGGCGCGGGCACCGGGGAGCTGTTTTTT
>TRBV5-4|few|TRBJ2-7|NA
CASSFSRETYEQYF
TGTGCCAGCAGCTTTAGCCGGGAAACCTACGAGCAGTACTTC
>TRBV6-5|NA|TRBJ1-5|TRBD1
CANSPGQGLDQPQHF
TGTGCCAATTCTCCGGGACAGGGGTTGGATCAGCCCCAGCATTTT
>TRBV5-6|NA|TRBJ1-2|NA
CASSLPTDPSYGYTF
TGTGCCAGCAGCTTGCCGACAGACCCTTCCTACGGCTACACCTTC
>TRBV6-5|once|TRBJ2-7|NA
CASNLSYEQYF
TGTGCCAGCAATCTCTCCTACGAGCAGTACTTC
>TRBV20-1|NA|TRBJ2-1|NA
CSARVLNEQFF
TGCAGTGCTAGGGTTCTAAATGAGCAGTTCTTC
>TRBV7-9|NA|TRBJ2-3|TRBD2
CASNPGLDIDTQYF
TGTGCCAGCAATCCGGGACTAGATATAGATACGCAGTATTTT
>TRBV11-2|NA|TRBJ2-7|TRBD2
CASSLGLAGVEEQYF
TGTGCCAGCAGCCTTGGACTAGCGGGAGTGGAAGAGCAGTACTTC